The 18 T cell receptor beta chains given below trace back to one sample, sequenced in a study of blood T cell repertoires in COVID-19. Here immunoSEQ multiplex PCR was the method, and the copy in TCRdb shows in-frame clones only, minus some. The sample carries about 210,000 clones, approximately 82% recorded once. Material for sequencing was peripheral blood. The receptors shown here come from a woman in her forties with acute or convalescent COVID-19.

This clone was observed a few times. V is TRBV28 and J is TRBJ1-5; 9 bases are a match to TRBD1. This CDR3 spans 15 amino acids. V lost 5 bases, J lost 1 base, and 3 bases stayed unmatched. Germline assignment: CDR1 MDHEN and CDR2 SYDVKM. This CDR3 reads CASSTGGTSNQPQHF. The CDR3 DNA reads TGTGCCAGCAGTACAGGGGGCACGAGCAATCAGCCCCAGCATTTT.

The V call is TRBV9, the J call TRBJ1-4; D remains unclear. CDR3 size: 14 residues. Looked up from germline, CDR1 is SGDLS and CDR2 is YYNGEE. Trimming pared 2 bases from V and 3 bases from J, leaving 8 bases between. CDR3 coding DNA: TGTGCCAGCAGCGTCGCTCAGTCTAATGAAAAACTGTTTTTT. Residues: CASSVAQSNEKLFF.

The chain has TRBV4-1 and TRBJ2-5; D call uncertain. The length of the CDR3 is 15 residues. V was trimmed by 0 bases and J by 4 bases, leaving 12 bases between them. The germline gives CDR1 MGHRA, CDR2 YSYEKL. DNA for the CDR3: TGCGCCAGCAGCCAAGATACCAGCGAACGAGAGACCCAGTACTTC. Protein product: CASSQDTSERETQYF.

The CDR3 loop reads CASSLSGTDYGYTF. DNA of the CDR3: TGCGCCAGCAGCTTGTCGGGGACAGATTATGGCTACACCTTC. The rearrangement joins TRBV5-1 to TRBJ1-2; 7 nucleotides agree with TRBD1. The V and J ends lost 1 base and 5 bases, in that order; junction bases with no gene match: 5. The germline V gene encodes CDR1 SGHRS and CDR2 YFSETQ. The CDR3 is 14 residues long.

The genes are TRBV6-1 and TRBJ1-2; 9 positions match TRBD1. The V gene's germline CDR1 is MNHNS and CDR2 SASEGT. Trimming removed 3 bases from V and 4 bases from J; junction bases left unmatched: 6. The CDR3 consists of 15 residues. The CDR3 here is CASSDRDRAIYGYTF. CDR3 DNA: TGTGCCAGCAGTGACCGGGACAGGGCAATCTATGGCTACACCTTC.

This sequence joins TRBV6-5 and TRBJ2-7; perhaps TRBD2 as D (6 bases). The V gene's germline CDR1 is MNHEY and CDR2 SVGAGI. V shed 4 bases and J shed 0 bases, with 10 bases lying between them. The CDR3 spans 14 residues. The DNA for the CDR3 is TGTGCCAGCAGTTCCCGGGGGAGCTCCTACGAGCAGTACTTC. Protein: CASSSRGSSYEQYF.

The J gene is TRBJ1-2, the V gene TRBV2; D not resolved. Germline-derived CDR1 and CDR2 are SNHLY and FYNNEI. Trimming stripped 3 bases from V and 8 bases from J, with 10 bases between. This CDR3 has 12 residues. CDR3 in amino acids: CASSDRFLGYTF. The CDR3 nucleotides read TGTGCCAGCAGTGACAGGTTTCTAGGCTACACCTTC.

V and J are TRBV4-1 and TRBJ1-2, with D perhaps matching TRBD1 (5 bases). Per germline, CDR1 MGHRA and CDR2 YSYEKL. The V end lost 0 bases, the J end lost 4 bases, and 12 bases lay between the germline ends. The CDR3 runs 15 residues. CDR3 loop: CASSQEWGGSYGYTF. The CDR3, as DNA: TGCGCCAGCAGCCAAGAATGGGGCGGTAGCTATGGCTACACCTTC.

This clone was detected once. This chain links TRBV5-1 with TRBJ2-5, with a possible D match to TRBD1 (6 bases). V dropped 7 bases and J dropped 3 bases, with 16 bases sitting between them. CDR1 SGHRS and CDR2 YFSETQ come from the germline V gene. The CDR3 consists of 14 residues. The CDR3 here is CASVPAEGEETQYF. The CDR3 DNA reads as TGCGCCAGCGTACCGGCCGAGGGGGAAGAGACCCAGTACTTC.

This sequence joins TRBV30 and TRBJ2-2, with D possibly being TRBD1 (6 bases). Between the trimmed V and J ends, which lost 4 bases and 0 bases, there was a span of 9 bases. The germline V gene encodes CDR1 GTSNPN and CDR2 SVGIG (reference sequence). The CDR3 sequence is 14 residues long. This chain's CDR3 is CAWIGQSNTGELFF. The CDR3 DNA follows: TGTGCCTGGATCGGACAGTCGAACACCGGGGAGCTGTTTTTT.

The CDR3 DNA sequence: TGCAGCGTTGAAGATCTAACAGGGGGCAGTGAAGCTTTCTTT. Protein product: CSVEDLTGGSEAFF. The chain recombines TRBV29-1 with TRBJ1-1; 9 bases are a match to TRBD1. CDR1 is SQVTM, CDR2 ANQGSEA, per germline. J gave up 7 bases and V 0 bases, and 6 bases lay outside the gene matches. This CDR3 is built from 14 residues. Looking up the rest from reference TRBV29-1 and TRBJ1-1 gives the full variable domain: SAVISQKPSRDICQRGTSLTIQCQVDSQVTMMFWYRQQPGQSLTLIATANQGSEATYESGFVIDKFPISRPNLTFSTLTVSNMSPEDSSIYLCSVEDLTGGSEAFFGQGTRLTVV.

The V gene is TRBV7-2, the J gene TRBJ2-1; no clear D. Between the trimmed V and J ends, which lost 2 bases and 8 bases, there was a span of 16 bases. The CDR3 contains 15 residues. The V gene's germline CDR1 is SGHTA and CDR2 FQGNSA. Here the CDR3 reads CASSLTIAINDEQFF. The CDR3 bases are TGTGCCAGCAGCTTAACGATAGCAATTAACGATGAGCAGTTCTTC.

This chain links TRBV27 with TRBJ1-1, with 10 bases that match TRBD1. CDR1 and CDR2 from the germline V gene are MNHEY and SMNVEV (reference sequence). This CDR3 contains 17 residues. V trimming: 6 bases; J trimming: 4 bases; junction bases outside the gene matches: 14. Here the CDR3 reads CASSLRQGADWVTEAFF. The CDR3 DNA follows: TGTGCCAGCAGCCTTCGACAGGGGGCAGATTGGGTCACTGAAGCTTTCTTT.

V and J are TRBV3-1 (or the pseudogene TRBV3-2) and TRBJ1-3; 8 bases align to TRBD1. This CDR3 comprises 13 residues. V dropped 2 bases and J dropped 7; count of bases not matched to a gene: 1. Germline CDR1 is LGHDT and CDR2 is YNNKEL (reference sequence). The CDR3 DNA reads as TGTGCCAGCAGCCAAAACAGGGGGAACACCATATATTTT. This encodes CASSQNRGNTIYF.

This chain uses TRBV9 with TRBJ1-3; D is possibly TRBD1 (5 bases). CDR1 and CDR2 (germline): SGDLS, YYNGEE. The CDR3 has 16 amino acids. V was shortened by 4 bases and J by 0 bases, with 14 bases between the two germline ends. Here the CDR3 reads CASSPSTASSGNTIYF. CDR3 nucleotides: TGTGCCAGCAGCCCTTCGACAGCCAGCTCTGGAAACACCATATATTTT.

This clone has only one observation. The V and J genes are TRBV5-1 and TRBJ2-7, with D uncertain. The CDR3 runs 11 residues. Trimming removed 2 bases at V and 5 bases at J, with 5 bases between. Germline CDR1 reads SGHRS; CDR2 reads YFSETQ. CDR3 DNA sequence: TGCGCCAGCAGCTTACTCGACGAGCAGTACTTC. Translation gives CASSLLDEQYF.

This clone was picked up a small number of times. The V call is TRBV10-3, the J call TRBJ2-1; D might be TRBD2 (6 bases). Germline V lookup: CDR1 ENHRY, CDR2 SYGVKD. The length of the CDR3 is 16 residues. The V and J ends lost 3 bases and 6 bases respectively, with 18 bases between them. In DNA, the CDR3 is TGTGCCATCAGTGACCCGGGAGAGGGGTCCATCAATGAGCAGTTCTTC. It translates to CAISDPGEGSINEQFF.

This sequence joins TRBV7-8 and TRBJ2-2; 12 nucleotides match TRBD2. With 5 bases clipped from V and 4 bases from J, the junction kept 5 bases outside the gene matches. Germline CDR1 is SGHVS and CDR2 is FQNEAQ. This CDR3 has 16 residues. The CDR3 sequence: CASSPRTSGITGELFF. The CDR3 DNA reads as TGTGCCAGCAGCCCTCGGACTAGCGGGATCACCGGGGAGCTGTTTTTT.